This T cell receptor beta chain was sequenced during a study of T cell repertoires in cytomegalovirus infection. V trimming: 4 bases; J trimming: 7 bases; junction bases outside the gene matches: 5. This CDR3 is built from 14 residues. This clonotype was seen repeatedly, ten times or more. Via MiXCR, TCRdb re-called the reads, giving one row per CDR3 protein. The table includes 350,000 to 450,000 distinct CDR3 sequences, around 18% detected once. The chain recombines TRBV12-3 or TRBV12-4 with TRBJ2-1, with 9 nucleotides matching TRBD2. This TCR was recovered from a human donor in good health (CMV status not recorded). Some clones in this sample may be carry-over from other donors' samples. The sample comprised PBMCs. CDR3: CASSWGGRANEQFF. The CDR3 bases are TGTGCCAGCAGTTGGGGCGGGAGGGCGAATGAGCAGTTCTTC.